Each of the 13 T cell receptor beta chains below was sequenced from the same sample in a study of technical replicates of blood from several donors. TCRdb's table, derived via immunoSEQ multiplex PCR, lists solely in-frame clones and lacks some. The profile shows about 81,000 clones, approximately 75% of them singletons. Sample: PBMCs. All receptors derive from a human donor in good health. Some clones in this sample may be carry-over from other donors' samples.

This clone was seen a single time. The chain employs TRBV27 and TRBJ2-3, with D tentatively TRBD1 (6 bases). The germline V gene encodes CDR1 MNHEY and CDR2 SMNVEV (reference sequence). The germline V and J ends were trimmed by 5 bases and 2 bases, with 17 bases remaining between them. CDR3 length: 16 residues. The CDR3 DNA is TGTGCCAGCAGTCAACAGGGTCCGGGGCTCACAGATACGCAGTATTTT. This translates into CASSQQGPGLTDTQYF.

This clone showed up just once. The junction departs from germline at one end; a sequencing error may be responsible. V gene TRBV5-6 combines with J gene TRBJ2-3, with 8 positions matching TRBD2. The CDR3 runs to 13 residues. Germline assignment: CDR1 SGHDT and CDR2 YYEEEE. The CDR3 bases are TGTGCCAGCACGAAGCGGGAGACAGATACGCAGTATTTC. Translating it yields CASTKRETDTQYF.

This chain uses TRBV25-1 with TRBJ2-5, with no clear D. The CDR3 spans 12 residues. Looked up from germline, CDR1 is MGHDK and CDR2 is SYGVNS. Between the trimmed V and J ends, which lost 6 bases and 4 bases, there was a span of 9 bases. CDR3: CASSLSLETQYF. In nucleotides, the CDR3 is TGTGCCAGCAGCTTGTCTTTAGAGACCCAGTACTTC.

In its sample, this clone was seen once. This chain connects TRBV15 to TRBJ2-7; 7 bases fit TRBD2. This CDR3 region has 16 residues. CDR1 and CDR2 from the germline V gene are LNHNV and YYDKDF (reference sequence). The V segment lost 1 base and the J segment 3 bases; nucleotides outside the gene matches: 9. CDR3 sequence (DNA): TGTGCCACCAGCAGAGGTTGGCCTAGCGGTTTCTACGAGCAGTACTTC. It encodes CATSRGWPSGFYEQYF.

This clone was counted only a few times. The CDR3 here is CASSLGGWTARNTEAFF. In nucleotides, the CDR3 is TGTGCCAGCAGCTTAGGGGGATGGACAGCGAGGAACACTGAAGCTTTCTTT. V gene TRBV11-2 combines with J gene TRBJ1-1; D is perhaps TRBD1 (6 bases). Germline V gene sequence: CDR1 SGHAT, CDR2 FQNNGV. V was pared by 1 base and J by 1 base, with 16 bases between. The CDR3 is 17 amino acids.

The CDR3 sequence: CASNFGLAGSNEQFF. The CDR3 DNA follows: TGTGCCAGCAACTTCGGACTAGCGGGTTCCAATGAGCAGTTCTTC. The chain carries TRBV5-5 and TRBJ2-1; 11 bases match TRBD2. This CDR3 is 15 amino acids long. Trimming cost V 6 bases and J 6 bases; bases outside gene matches: 8. From germline, CDR1 is SGHKS and CDR2 YYEKEE (reference sequence).

The chain employs TRBV15 and TRBJ1-2; D is unclear. Trimming stripped 4 bases from V and 3 bases from J, with 24 bases between. This CDR3 contains 18 residues. Germline V gene lookup returns CDR1 LNHNV and CDR2 YYDKDF (reference sequence). CDR3: CATSIKTTIRSFDYGYTF. The DNA for the CDR3 is TGTGCCACCAGCATAAAAACGACGATTAGGAGTTTTGACTATGGCTACACCTTC.

The chain couples TRBV2 to TRBJ2-7; 14 bases match TRBD2. There are 17 residues in the CDR3. CDR1 SNHLY and CDR2 FYNNEI come from the germline V gene. Trimming removed 2 bases from V and 5 bases from J; junction bases left unmatched: 8. In nucleotides, the CDR3 is TGTGCCAGCAGTGAATCAGGACTAGCGGGGGGAAACCACGAGCAGTACTTC. Translated: CASSESGLAGGNHEQYF.

The chain is built from TRBV27 and TRBJ2-1, with 7 bases matching TRBD1. Germline V gene sequence: CDR1 MNHEY, CDR2 SMNVEV (reference sequence). Unmatched junction bases numbered 9, after V lost 5 bases and J lost 5 bases. This CDR3 is 15 amino acids long. The CDR3 here is CASSTDRVLDNEQFF. The DNA for the CDR3 is TGTGCCAGCAGTACCGACAGGGTTCTGGACAATGAGCAGTTCTTC.

This chain links TRBV4-2 with TRBJ2-1; 12 bases are a match to TRBD2. Trimming at V came to 7 bases and at J to 5 bases, leaving 12 bases not matched to a gene. Germline lookup yields CDR1 LGHNA and CDR2 YNFKEQ. The CDR3 is 17 residues long. CDR3: CASKKLAGGLLNNEQFF. The CDR3 DNA reads TGTGCCAGCAAGAAACTAGCGGGAGGCCTTTTGAACAATGAGCAGTTCTTC.

The rearrangement joins TRBV6-5 to TRBJ2-3; 11 bases agree with TRBD2. This CDR3 is 14 amino acids long. V was clipped by 6 bases and J by 4 bases; unmatched bases: 3. Germline CDR1 and CDR2: MNHEY and SVGAGI. CDR3 amino acids: CASRTSGVPDTQYF. The CDR3 DNA reads TGTGCCAGCAGGACTAGCGGGGTGCCAGATACGCAGTATTTT.

This chain uses TRBV19 with TRBJ1-3; a possible D gene is TRBD1 (5 bases). The germline gives CDR1 LNHDA, CDR2 SQIVND (reference sequence). V was clipped by 5 bases and J by 0 bases, with 11 bases between them. This CDR3 has 15 amino acids. The CDR3 is CASSPRGDSGNTIYF. As DNA, the CDR3 is TGTGCCAGTAGTCCACGGGGGGACTCTGGAAACACCATATATTTT. The whole variable domain, remainder taken from reference TRBV19 and TRBJ1-3, is DGGITQSPKYLFRKEGQNVTLSCEQNLNHDAMYWYRQDPGQGLRLIYYSQIVNDFQKGDIAEGYSVSREKKESFPLTVTSAQKNPTAFYLCASSPRGDSGNTIYFGEGSWLTVV.

J is TRBJ1-2 and V is TRBV5-1; 9 nucleotides agree with TRBD1. The germline V gene encodes CDR1 SGHRS and CDR2 YFSETQ. Trimming removed 2 bases from V and 6 bases from J; junction bases left unmatched: 5. This CDR3 has 14 residues. The CDR3 nucleotides are TGCGCCAGCAGCTTCCGGGGACAGGGAGATGGCTACACCTTC. Its translation is CASSFRGQGDGYTF.